Listed below are T cell receptor beta chains from one sample, sequenced in a study of PD-1 blockade in mismatch repair-deficient tumors. The table came from immunoSEQ multiplex PCR; TCRdb's copy has only in-frame clones and leaves some out. The sample includes roughly 14,000 clones, 86% of them seen just once. Their specific antigens are unknown. Sequencing used cells cultured in vitro, obtained from a patient treated with pembrolizumab. These receptors originate from an adult with mismatch repair-deficient cancer. Both conserved end residues are part of each CDR3. The D gene is left open where the match is weak. Some rows mark clone size as missing; the rest say once, few, many or name a class of expanded clone.

cdr3_aa cdr3_nt d_call cdr3_length v_call clone_size j_call
CASSQYSGNGDTQYF TGCGCCAGCAGCCAGTATAGCGGTAACGGGGATACGCAGTATTTT . 15 TRBV4-1 . TRBJ2-3
CASSTQAGWPYEQYF TGTGCCAGCAGCACCCAGGCAGGTTGGCCCTACGAGCAGTACTTC . 15 TRBV11-2 . TRBJ2-7
CASSPWAQGSYEQYF TGCGCCAGCAGCCCCTGGGCACAGGGTTCTTACGAGCAGTACTTC . 15 TRBV4-1 . TRBJ2-7
CASSLDPSGRVDTQYF TGTGCCAGCAGCTTAGATCCCAGCGGGAGGGTAGATACGCAGTATTTT TRBD2 16 TRBV11-2 . TRBJ2-3
CASSLRTGGTGANVLTF TGCGCCAGCAGCTTGCGGACAGGTGGGACTGGGGCCAACGTCCTGACTTTC TRBD1 17 TRBV5-1 few TRBJ2-6
CASSGESPSRDSLYLSNQPQHF TGTGCCAGCAGCGGAGAGTCTCCCAGCCGGGACAGCCTATACCTTAGCAATCAGCCCCAGCATTTT TRBD1 22 TRBV9 few TRBJ1-5
CASSVQGLGDEQYF TGCGCCAGCAGCGTACAGGGCCTTGGGGACGAGCAGTACTTC . 14 TRBV5-1 . TRBJ2-7
CASSLMGLTKETQYF TGTGCCAGCAGCTTAATGGGACTGACGAAAGAGACCCAGTACTTC . 15 TRBV7-2 . TRBJ2-5
CSDMDRGGETQYF TGCAGCGACATGGACAGGGGGGGGGAGACCCAGTACTTC TRBD1 13 TRBV29-1 . TRBJ2-5
CASSEGLATYEQYF TGTGCCAGCAGTGAGGGGCTAGCAACCTACGAGCAGTACTTC . 14 TRBV2 . TRBJ2-7
CAWSVITENNEQFF TGTGCCTGGAGTGTAATTACAGAGAACAATGAGCAGTTCTTC . 14 TRBV30 once TRBJ2-1
CASSWTSGRAMGHNEQFF TGCGCCAGCAGCTGGACTAGCGGGAGAGCTATGGGCCACAATGAGCAGTTCTTC TRBD2 18 TRBV5-1 . TRBJ2-1
CASSSGRVLYGYTF TGCGCCAGCAGCTCTGGACGGGTTCTCTATGGCTACACCTTC . 14 TRBV5-1 few TRBJ1-2
CASSPGFDRGYEQYF TGTGCCAGCTCACCTGGGTTCGACAGGGGCTACGAGCAGTACTTC TRBD1 15 TRBV18 . TRBJ2-7
CASRSAGPIYEQYF TGTGCCAGCAGGTCAGCCGGGCCGATATACGAGCAGTACTTC . 14 TRBV7-3 . TRBJ2-7
CATSSPGVGNTIYF TGTGCCACCAGCTCCCCGGGGGTAGGAAACACCATATATTTT . 14 TRBV15 . TRBJ1-3
CASSLDLGGNTEAFF TGTGCCAGCAGTTTAGATCTGGGAGGGAACACTGAAGCTTTCTTT . 15 TRBV27 . TRBJ1-1
CASSSSRDGAYEQYF TGTGCCAGCAGTTCAAGCCGGGACGGAGCCTACGAGCAGTACTTC . 15 TRBV27 . TRBJ2-7
CASSQAYRVPPYEQYF TGTGCCAGCAGCCAGGCATACAGGGTTCCCCCCTACGAGCAGTACTTC . 16 TRBV4-2 once TRBJ2-7
CATSPTGGTDTQYF TGTGCCACCAGCCCAACAGGGGGCACAGATACGCAGTATTTT TRBD1 14 TRBV15 . TRBJ2-3
CASSQDLRQAFF TGTGCCAGCAGCCAAGATCTACGACAGGCTTTCTTT . 12 TRBV14 once TRBJ1-1
CASSIVQGHEQYF TGTGCCAGTAGTATAGTTCAGGGCCACGAGCAGTACTTC . 13 TRBV19 once TRBJ2-7
CASSTQVIRDNEQFF TGTGCCAGCAGCACACAGGTTATCAGAGACAATGAGCAGTTCTTC . 15 TRBV4-2 . TRBJ2-1
CASSSKTATNEKLFF TGCGCCAGCAGCTCGAAGACAGCGACTAATGAAAAACTGTTTTTT . 15 TRBV5-1 few TRBJ1-4
CASSSGGLYGYTF TGTGCCAGCAGCTCGGGGGGCCTCTATGGCTACACCTTC . 13 TRBV6-1 once TRBJ1-2
CASSRLGTGGNTEAFF TGTGCCAGCAGCCGCTTAGGGACAGGGGGGAACACTGAAGCTTTCTTT TRBD1 16 TRBV14 . TRBJ1-1